The 14 T cell receptor beta chains below were found in one sample sequenced in a study of T cell repertoires in cytomegalovirus infection. TCRdb independently ran MiXCR on the reads; one entry per CDR3 protein. The sample comprises roughly 700,000 distinct CDR3 sequences, roughly 33% of which are singletons, and about 20% rests with the top ten. No antigens are known for them. The material sequenced was cultured PBMCs, taken from culture after CMV antigen stimulation. The receptors come from a human donor in good health (CMV status not recorded). Some clones in this sample may be carry-over from other donors' samples.

The J gene is TRBJ2-7, the V gene TRBV6-2 or TRBV6-3; 8 positions match TRBD1. Per the germline V gene, CDR1 is MNHEY and CDR2 is SVGEGT. The CDR3 length is 13 residues. V was pared by 10 bases and J by 6 bases, with 11 bases of the junction left unmatched. The CDR3 DNA is TGTGCCACCCGGGACACAGGGGGGTCCGAGCAGTACTTC. Its protein product is CATRDTGGSEQYF.

This clonotype was detected many times. J is TRBJ1-5 and V is TRBV7-2; 7 nucleotides agree with TRBD1. There are 13 residues in the CDR3. The ends lost 4 bases at V and 13 bases at J; junction bases unmatched: 10. Germline V CDR1 and CDR2: SGHTA, FQGNSA. CDR3 sequence reads: CASSYRQGSAQHF. CDR3 in DNA: TGTGCCAGCAGCTACCGACAGGGATCAGCTCAGCATTTT.

The chain recombines TRBV12-3 or TRBV12-4 with TRBJ2-7; TRBD2 is a possible D gene (5 bases). Trimming took 10 bases from V and 2 from J, leaving 15 bases between them. This CDR3 has 13 residues. For the CDR3, the DNA is TGTGCCATCTCGAGGAGGAATACCTACGAGCAGTACTTC. Translated, it gives CAISRRNTYEQYF.

V is TRBV7-7 and J is TRBJ2-2; no clear D. V lost 1 base to trimming and J lost 6 bases, with 9 bases between them. The germline gives CDR1 SSHAT, CDR2 FNYEAQ (reference sequence). This CDR3 contains 14 residues. CDR3 protein: CASSLGPPAGELFF. The DNA of the CDR3 is TGTGCCAGCAGCTTAGGGCCACCCGCCGGGGAGCTGTTTTTT.

The chain is built from TRBV7-2 and TRBJ2-6; TRBD1 agrees at 7 bases. The CDR3 is made up of 17 amino acids. Trimming at V came to 11 bases and at J to 4 bases, leaving 17 bases not matched to a gene. Per the germline V gene, CDR1 is SGHTA and CDR2 is FQGNSA. CDR3 region: CAFSSGTDPVGANVLTF. CDR3 coding DNA: TGTGCCTTTTCGAGTGGGACAGACCCCGTAGGGGCCAACGTCCTGACTTTC.

The table lists this clonotype with a few counts. This chain uses TRBV9 with TRBJ2-3, with D possibly called TRBD1 or TRBD2 (5 bases each). CDR3 length: 16 amino acids. Germline V gene sequence: CDR1 SGDLS, CDR2 YYNGEE. Trimming took off 0 bases at V and 6 bases at J, with 17 bases between the two ends. This CDR3 is CASSVVGRGPLDTQYF. The CDR3 DNA sequence: TGTGCCAGCAGCGTAGTGGGACGGGGTCCATTGGATACGCAGTATTTT. The variable domain in full, with the rest retrieved from reference TRBV9 and TRBJ2-3, is DSGVTQTPKHLITATGQRVTLRCSPRSGDLSVYWYQQSLDQGLQFLIQYYNGEERAKGNILERFSAQQFPDLHSELNLSSLELGDSALYFCASSVVGRGPLDTQYFGPGTRLTVL.

V gene TRBV20-1 combines with J gene TRBJ2-7, with no clear D. Between the trimmed V and J ends, which lost 4 bases and 1 base, there was a span of 5 bases. CDR1 is DFQATT and CDR2 is SNEGSKA in the germline V gene (reference sequence). This CDR3 is 11 amino acids long. CDR3 sequence (DNA): TGCAGTGCTATGGTTTCCTACGAGCAGTACTTC. This codes for CSAMVSYEQYF.

A few counts support this clonotype. Being one base from a much bigger clone, this may be a read error. The J gene is TRBJ2-2, the V gene TRBV5-5; D gene ambiguous. The CDR3 length is 13 residues. Trimming stripped 2 bases from V and 1 base from J, with 3 bases between. From germline, CDR1 is SGHKS and CDR2 YYEKEE (reference sequence). The CDR3 DNA sequence: TGTGCCAGCAGCTTTGGGAACACCGGGGAGCTGTTTTTT. Translated, it gives CASSFGNTGELFF. The whole variable domain, remainder taken from reference TRBV5-5 and TRBJ2-2, is DAGVTQSPTHLIKTRGQQVTLRCSPISGHKSVSWYQQVLGQGPQFIFQYYEKEERGRGNFPDRFSARQFPNYSSELNVNALLLGDSALYLCASSFGNTGELFFGEGSRLTVL.

This clonotype turned up a few times. This sequence joins TRBV11-2 and TRBJ1-1; D is perhaps TRBD1 (6 bases). V was trimmed by 6 bases and J by 4 bases, leaving 15 bases between them. The V gene's germline CDR1 is SGHAT and CDR2 FQNNGV. The CDR3 spans 14 residues. The CDR3: CASRRGVGATEAFF. The CDR3 DNA reads TGTGCCAGCAGAAGGGGCGTGGGGGCCACTGAAGCTTTCTTT.

This clonotype was counted only a few times. The genes are TRBV6-2 or TRBV6-3 and TRBJ2-3; 7 bases align to TRBD2. The CDR3 is 15 residues long. V lost 4 bases to trimming and J lost 6 bases; unmatched junction nucleotides: 10. Germline V gives CDR1 MNHEY, CDR2 SVGEGT. In DNA form, the CDR3 reads TGTGCCAGCAGTTTGAAAGGGAGGGCCCTGGATACGCAGTATTTT. This translates into CASSLKGRALDTQYF.

The CDR3 region has the DNA TGCGCCAGCAGCCAAGGGTCGGGGGACTACAATGAGCAGTTCTTC. Encoded protein: CASSQGSGDYNEQFF. The chain is built from TRBV4-3 and TRBJ2-1, with TRBD2 as a possible D gene (6 bases). Per germline, CDR1 LGHNA and CDR2 YSLEER. V was clipped by 1 base and J by 3 bases, with 10 bases between them. The CDR3 totals 15 residues.

This clonotype was picked up many times. Written as DNA, the CDR3 is TGTGCCAGCAGACGGACAGGGAATCAGCCCCAGCATTTT. As protein: CASRRTGNQPQHF. The chain is built from TRBV6-1 and TRBJ1-5; 8 bases agree with TRBD1. The CDR3 runs 13 residues. V lost 6 bases, J lost 4 bases, and 2 bases stayed unmatched. Germline-derived CDR1 and CDR2 are MNHNS and SASEGT.

The rearrangement links TRBV10-3 to TRBJ2-5; tentatively, D is TRBD1 or TRBD2 (5 bases each). Germline V gene lookup returns CDR1 ENHRY and CDR2 SYGVKD. V was pared by 6 bases and J by 5 bases, with 16 bases between. The length of the CDR3 is 14 residues. CDR3 residues: CAISRGWGSETQYF. The DNA of the CDR3 is TGTGCCATCAGCCGTGGGTGGGGGTCGGAGACCCAGTACTTC.

V is TRBV6-1 and J is TRBJ2-1, with a tentative D call TRBD2 (7 bases). Germline V lookup: CDR1 MNHNS, CDR2 SASEGT. Trimming pared 6 bases from V and 6 bases from J, leaving 18 bases between. The CDR3 spans 15 residues. CDR3 sequence reads: CASRFLAGAFNEQFF. The CDR3 bases are TGTGCCAGCAGGTTTCTTGCGGGGGCATTCAATGAGCAGTTCTTC.